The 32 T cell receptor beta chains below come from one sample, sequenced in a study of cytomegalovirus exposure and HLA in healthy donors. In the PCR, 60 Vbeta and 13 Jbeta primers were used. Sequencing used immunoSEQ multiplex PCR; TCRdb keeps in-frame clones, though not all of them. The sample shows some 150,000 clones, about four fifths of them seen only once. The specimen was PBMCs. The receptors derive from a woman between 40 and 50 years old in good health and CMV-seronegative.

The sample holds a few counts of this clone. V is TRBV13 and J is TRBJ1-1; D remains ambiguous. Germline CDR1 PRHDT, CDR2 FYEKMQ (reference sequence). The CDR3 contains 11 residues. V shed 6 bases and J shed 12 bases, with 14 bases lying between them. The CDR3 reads CASRRLQATFF. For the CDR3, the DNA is TGTGCCAGCAGGCGTCTGCAGGCGACTTTCTTT. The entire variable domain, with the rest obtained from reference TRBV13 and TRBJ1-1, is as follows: AAGVIQSPRHLIKEKRETATLKCYPIPRHDTVYWYQQGPGQDPQFLISFYEKMQSDKGSIPDRFSAQQFSDYHSELNMSSLELGDSALYFCASRRLQATFFGQGTRLTVV.

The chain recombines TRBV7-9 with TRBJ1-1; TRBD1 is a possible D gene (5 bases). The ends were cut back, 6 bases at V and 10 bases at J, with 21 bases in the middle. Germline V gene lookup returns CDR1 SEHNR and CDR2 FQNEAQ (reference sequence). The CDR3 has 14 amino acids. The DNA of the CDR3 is TGTGCCAGCAGACCCTCGTCGGGCGGGGCGGGAGCTTTCTTT. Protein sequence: CASRPSSGGAGAFF.

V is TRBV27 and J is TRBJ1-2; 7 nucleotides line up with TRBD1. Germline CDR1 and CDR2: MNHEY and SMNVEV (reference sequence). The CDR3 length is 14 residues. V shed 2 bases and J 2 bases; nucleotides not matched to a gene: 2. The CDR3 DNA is TGTGCCAGCAGTTTAGGCAGGGGGAACTATGGCTACACCTTC. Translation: CASSLGRGNYGYTF.

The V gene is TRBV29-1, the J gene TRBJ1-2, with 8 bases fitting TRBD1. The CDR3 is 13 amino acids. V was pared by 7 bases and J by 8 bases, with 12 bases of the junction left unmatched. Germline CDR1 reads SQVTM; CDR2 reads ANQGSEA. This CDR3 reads CSAIQGARDGYTF. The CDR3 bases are TGCAGCGCGATTCAGGGGGCCCGGGACGGCTACACCTTC.

The CDR3 sequence: CASSLGDRGSQPQHF. In DNA form, the CDR3 reads TGTGCCAGCAGCTTAGGTGACAGGGGAAGTCAGCCCCAGCATTTT. The rearrangement uses TRBV7-9 and TRBJ1-5, with 8 bases fitting TRBD1. V was pared by 1 base and J by 6 bases, with 5 bases of the junction left unmatched. The CDR3 covers 15 residues. The germline V gene encodes CDR1 SEHNR and CDR2 FQNEAQ (reference sequence).

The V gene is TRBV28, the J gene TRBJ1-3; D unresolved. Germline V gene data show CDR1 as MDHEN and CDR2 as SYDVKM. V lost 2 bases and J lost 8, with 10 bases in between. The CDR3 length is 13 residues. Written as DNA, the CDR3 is TGTGCCAGCAGTTTACCCTACTTACACACCATATATTTT. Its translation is CASSLPYLHTIYF.

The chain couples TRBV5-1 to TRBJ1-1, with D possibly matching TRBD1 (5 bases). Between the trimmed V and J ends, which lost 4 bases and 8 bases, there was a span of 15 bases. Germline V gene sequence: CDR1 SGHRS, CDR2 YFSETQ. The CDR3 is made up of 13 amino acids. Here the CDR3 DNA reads TGCGCCAGCAGCCAGATGGGGCAACCAGAAGCTTTCTTT. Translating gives CASSQMGQPEAFF.

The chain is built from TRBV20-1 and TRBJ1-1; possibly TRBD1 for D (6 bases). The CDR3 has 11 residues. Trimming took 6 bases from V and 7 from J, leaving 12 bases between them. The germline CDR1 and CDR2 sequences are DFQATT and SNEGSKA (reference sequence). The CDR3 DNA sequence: TGCAGTGCCCAGGGGCAGGGTGAAGCTTTCTTT. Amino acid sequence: CSAQGQGEAFF.

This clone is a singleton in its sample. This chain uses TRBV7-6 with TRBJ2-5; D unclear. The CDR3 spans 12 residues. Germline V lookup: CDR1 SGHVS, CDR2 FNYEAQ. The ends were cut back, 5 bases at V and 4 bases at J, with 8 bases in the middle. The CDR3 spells CASSPRGETQYF. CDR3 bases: TGTGCCAGCAGCCCTAGAGGAGAGACCCAGTACTTC.

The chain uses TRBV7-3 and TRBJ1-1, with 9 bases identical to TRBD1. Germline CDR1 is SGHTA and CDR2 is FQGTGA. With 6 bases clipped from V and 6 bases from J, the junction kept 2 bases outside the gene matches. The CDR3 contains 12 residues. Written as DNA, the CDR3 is TGTGCCAGCAGTACAGGGGGCCCTGAAGCTTTCTTT. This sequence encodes CASSTGGPEAFF.

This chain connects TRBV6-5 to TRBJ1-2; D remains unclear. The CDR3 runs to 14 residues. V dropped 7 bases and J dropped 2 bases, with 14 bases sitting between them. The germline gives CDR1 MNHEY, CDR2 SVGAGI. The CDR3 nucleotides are TGTGCCAGCACTACCCGGGGAGTCAACTATGGCTACACCTTC. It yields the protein CASTTRGVNYGYTF.

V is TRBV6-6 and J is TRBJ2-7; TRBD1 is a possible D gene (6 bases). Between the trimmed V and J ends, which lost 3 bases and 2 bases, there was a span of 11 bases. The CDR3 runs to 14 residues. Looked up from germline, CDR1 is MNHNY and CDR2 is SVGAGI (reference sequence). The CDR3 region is CASSYGRGTYEQYF. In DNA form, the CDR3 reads TGTGCCAGCAGTTATGGCAGGGGAACCTACGAGCAGTACTTC.

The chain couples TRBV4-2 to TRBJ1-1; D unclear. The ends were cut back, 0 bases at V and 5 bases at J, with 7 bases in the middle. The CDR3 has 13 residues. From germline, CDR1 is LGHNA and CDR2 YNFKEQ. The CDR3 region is CASSQEPETEAFF. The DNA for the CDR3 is TGTGCCAGCAGCCAAGAACCCGAGACTGAAGCTTTCTTT.

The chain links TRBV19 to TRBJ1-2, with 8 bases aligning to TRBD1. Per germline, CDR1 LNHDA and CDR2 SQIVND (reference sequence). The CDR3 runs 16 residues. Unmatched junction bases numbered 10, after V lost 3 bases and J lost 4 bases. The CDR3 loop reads CASSIPGAGGGYGYTF. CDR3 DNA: TGTGCCAGTAGTATTCCTGGCGCAGGGGGCGGCTATGGCTACACCTTC. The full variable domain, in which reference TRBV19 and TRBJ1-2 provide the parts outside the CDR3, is DGGITQSPKYLFRKEGQNVTLSCEQNLNHDAMYWYRQDPGQGLRLIYYSQIVNDFQKGDIAEGYSVSREKKESFPLTVTSAQKNPTAFYLCASSIPGAGGGYGYTFGSGTRLTVV.

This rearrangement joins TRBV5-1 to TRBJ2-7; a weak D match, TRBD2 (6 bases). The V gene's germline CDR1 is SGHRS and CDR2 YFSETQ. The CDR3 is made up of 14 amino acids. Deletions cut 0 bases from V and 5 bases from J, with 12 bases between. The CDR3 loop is CASSLVRGSDEQYF. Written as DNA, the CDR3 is TGCGCCAGCAGCTTGGTACGGGGGAGCGACGAGCAGTACTTC.

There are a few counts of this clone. CDR3 sequence (DNA): TGTGCCAGCAGCCGGGGACAGCACACCGGGGAGCTGTTTTTT. Translation: CASSRGQHTGELFF. The rearrangement joins TRBV11-3 to TRBJ2-2; 7 bases fit TRBD1. The germline V gene encodes CDR1 SGHNT and CDR2 YENEEA. The CDR3 totals 14 residues. With 5 bases clipped from V and 3 bases from J, the junction kept 3 bases outside the gene matches. The full variable domain, its missing parts supplied by reference TRBV11-3 and TRBJ2-2, is EAGVVQSPRYKIIEKKQPVAFWCNPISGHNTLYWYLQNLGQGPELLIRYENEEAVDDSQLPKDRFSAERLKGVDSTLKIQPAELGDSAVYLCASSRGQHTGELFFGEGSRLTVL.

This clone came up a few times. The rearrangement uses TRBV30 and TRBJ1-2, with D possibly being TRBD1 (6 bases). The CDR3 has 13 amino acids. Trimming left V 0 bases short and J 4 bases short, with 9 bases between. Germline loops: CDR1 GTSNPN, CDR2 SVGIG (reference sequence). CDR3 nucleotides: TGTGCCTGGAGTGTACGAGGGGGCTATGGCTACACCTTC. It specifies CAWSVRGGYGYTF.

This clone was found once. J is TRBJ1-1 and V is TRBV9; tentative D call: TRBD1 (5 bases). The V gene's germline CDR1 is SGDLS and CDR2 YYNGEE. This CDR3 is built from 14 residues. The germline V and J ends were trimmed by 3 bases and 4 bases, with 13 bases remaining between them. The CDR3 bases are TGTGCCAGCAGCGAGGGGAACGTCGGCACTGAAGCTTTCTTT. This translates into CASSEGNVGTEAFF.

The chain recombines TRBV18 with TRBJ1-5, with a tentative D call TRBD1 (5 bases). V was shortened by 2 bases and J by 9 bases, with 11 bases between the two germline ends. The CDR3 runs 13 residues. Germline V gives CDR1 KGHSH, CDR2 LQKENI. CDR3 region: CASSPGAGPPQHF. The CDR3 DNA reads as TGTGCCAGCTCACCAGGGGCCGGTCCGCCCCAGCATTTT. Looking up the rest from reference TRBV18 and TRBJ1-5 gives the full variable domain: NAGVMQNPRHLVRRRGQEARLRCSPMKGHSHVYWYRQLPEEGLKFMVYLQKENIIDESGMPKERFSAEFPKEGPSILRIQQVVRGDSAAYFCASSPGAGPPQHFGDGTRLSIL.

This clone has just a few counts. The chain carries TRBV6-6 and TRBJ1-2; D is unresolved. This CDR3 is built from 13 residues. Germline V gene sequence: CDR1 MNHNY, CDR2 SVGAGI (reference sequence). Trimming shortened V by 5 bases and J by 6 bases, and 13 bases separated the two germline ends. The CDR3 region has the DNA TGTGCCAGCAGTCCCCGGGTGGCGAATGGCTACACCTTC. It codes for CASSPRVANGYTF.

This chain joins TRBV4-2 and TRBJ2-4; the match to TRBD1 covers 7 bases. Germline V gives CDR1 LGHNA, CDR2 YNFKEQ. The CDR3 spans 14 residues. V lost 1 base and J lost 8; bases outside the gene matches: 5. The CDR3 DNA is TGTGCCAGCAGCCAAGTGACAGGGTTGGACATTCAGTACTTC. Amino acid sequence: CASSQVTGLDIQYF.

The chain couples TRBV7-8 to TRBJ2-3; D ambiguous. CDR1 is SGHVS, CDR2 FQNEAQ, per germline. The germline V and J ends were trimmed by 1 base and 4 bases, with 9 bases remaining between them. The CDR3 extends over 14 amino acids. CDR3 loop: CASSLDSGADTQYF. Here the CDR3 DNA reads TGTGCCAGCAGCTTAGATTCGGGTGCAGATACGCAGTATTTT.

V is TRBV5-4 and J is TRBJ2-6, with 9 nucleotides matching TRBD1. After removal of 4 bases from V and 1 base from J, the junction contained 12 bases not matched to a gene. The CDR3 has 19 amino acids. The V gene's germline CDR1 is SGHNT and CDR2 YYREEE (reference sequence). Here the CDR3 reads CASSPSPGQGLSGANVLTF. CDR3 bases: TGTGCCAGCAGCCCGTCACCGGGACAGGGTTTATCTGGGGCCAACGTCCTGACTTTC. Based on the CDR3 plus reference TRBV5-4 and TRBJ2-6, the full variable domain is ETGVTQSPTHLIKTRGQQVTLRCSSQSGHNTVSWYQQALGQGPQFIFQYYREEENGRGNFPPRFSGLQFPNYSSELNVNALELDDSALYLCASSPSPGQGLSGANVLTFGAGSRLTVL.

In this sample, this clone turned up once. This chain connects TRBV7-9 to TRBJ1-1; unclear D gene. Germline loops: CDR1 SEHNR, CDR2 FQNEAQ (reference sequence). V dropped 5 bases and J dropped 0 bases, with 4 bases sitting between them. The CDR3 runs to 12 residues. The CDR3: CASSLLNTEAFF. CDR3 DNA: TGTGCCAGCAGCCTTCTGAACACTGAAGCTTTCTTT.

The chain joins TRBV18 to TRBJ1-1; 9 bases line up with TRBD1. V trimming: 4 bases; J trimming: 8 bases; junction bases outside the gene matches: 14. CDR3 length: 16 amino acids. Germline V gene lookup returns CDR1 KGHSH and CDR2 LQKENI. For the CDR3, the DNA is TGTGCCAGCTCACTGGAAATCACCGGGACAGGGTACGAAGCTTTCTTT. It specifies CASSLEITGTGYEAFF. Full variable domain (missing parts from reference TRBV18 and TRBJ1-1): NAGVMQNPRHLVRRRGQEARLRCSPMKGHSHVYWYRQLPEEGLKFMVYLQKENIIDESGMPKERFSAEFPKEGPSILRIQQVVRGDSAAYFCASSLEITGTGYEAFFGQGTRLTVV.

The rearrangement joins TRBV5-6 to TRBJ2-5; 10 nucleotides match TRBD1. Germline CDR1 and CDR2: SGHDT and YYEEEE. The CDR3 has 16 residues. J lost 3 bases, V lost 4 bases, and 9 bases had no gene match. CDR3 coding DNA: TGTGCCAGCAGCGAACCGGGACAGGGGATAGAAGAGACCCAGTACTTC. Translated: CASSEPGQGIEETQYF.

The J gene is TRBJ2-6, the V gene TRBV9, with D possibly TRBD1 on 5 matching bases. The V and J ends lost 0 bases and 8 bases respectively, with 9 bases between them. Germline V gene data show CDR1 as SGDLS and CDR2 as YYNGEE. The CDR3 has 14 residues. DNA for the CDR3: TGTGCCAGCAGCGTAGCAGGGTCCCCCAACGTCCTGACTTTC. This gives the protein CASSVAGSPNVLTF.

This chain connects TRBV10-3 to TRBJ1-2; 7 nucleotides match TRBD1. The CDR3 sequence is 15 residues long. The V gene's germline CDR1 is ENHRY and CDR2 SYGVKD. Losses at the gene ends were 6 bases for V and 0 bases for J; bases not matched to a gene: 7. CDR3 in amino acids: CAIRPQGTANYGYTF. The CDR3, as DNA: TGTGCCATCAGACCTCAGGGGACAGCTAACTATGGCTACACCTTC.

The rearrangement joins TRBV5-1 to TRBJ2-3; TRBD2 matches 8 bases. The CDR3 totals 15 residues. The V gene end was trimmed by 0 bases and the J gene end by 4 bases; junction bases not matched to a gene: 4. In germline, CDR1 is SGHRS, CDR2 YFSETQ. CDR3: CASSLAAGGPDTQYF. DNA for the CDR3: TGCGCCAGCAGCTTGGCCGCGGGGGGCCCAGATACGCAGTATTTT.

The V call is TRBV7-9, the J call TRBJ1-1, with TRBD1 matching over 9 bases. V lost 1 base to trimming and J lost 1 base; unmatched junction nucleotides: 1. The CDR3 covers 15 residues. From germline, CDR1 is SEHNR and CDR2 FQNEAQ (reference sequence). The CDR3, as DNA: TGTGCCAGCAGCTTAGGGGACAGGGAGAACACTGAAGCTTTCTTT. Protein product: CASSLGDRENTEAFF.

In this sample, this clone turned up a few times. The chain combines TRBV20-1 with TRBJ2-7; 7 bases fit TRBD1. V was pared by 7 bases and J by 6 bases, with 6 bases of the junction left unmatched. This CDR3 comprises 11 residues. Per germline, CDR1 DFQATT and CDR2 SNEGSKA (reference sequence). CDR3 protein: CSVMNRGEQYF. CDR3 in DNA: TGCAGTGTTATGAACAGGGGCGAGCAGTACTTC.

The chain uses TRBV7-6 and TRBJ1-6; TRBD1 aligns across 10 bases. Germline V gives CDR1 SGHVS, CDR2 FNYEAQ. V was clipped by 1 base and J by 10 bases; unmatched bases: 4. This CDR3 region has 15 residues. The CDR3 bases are TGTGCCAGCAGCTTAGAAGGGGGACAGGGGTCACCCCTCCACTTT. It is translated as CASSLEGGQGSPLHF.